This paragraph reports one TCR beta chain. This sample is drawn from a study of blood T cell repertoires in COVID-19. At the level of the study: The origin of the acute and convalescent COVID-19 samples was the United States, Italy and Spain. T cells, B-cell-depleted T cells, or PBMCs supplied cDNA or gDNA.

Original methodology: For nucleated cells, counts were estimated from reference gene primer amplification. Measured with immunoSEQ multiplex PCR; TCRdb has only the in-frame clones, and not every one. The V and J calls and clone size come from that table; D and trimming were worked out from the DNA. The sample lists 90,000 to 120,000 clones, about 93% seen once, with roughly 1.2% in the top ten. This TCR derives from a woman in her 30s with acute or convalescent COVID-19. Sequences were obtained from peripheral blood.

The CDR3 reads CASSPKETQYF. In DNA, the CDR3 is TGTGCCAGCAGCCCAAAAGAGACCCAGTACTTC. The chain couples TRBV5-5 to TRBJ2-5; D unclear. Germline V CDR1 and CDR2: SGHKS, YYEKEE (reference sequence). This CDR3 region has 11 residues. The V gene lost 4 bases and the J gene lost 3 bases, with 4 bases spanning the gap.